A selection of T cell receptor beta chains follows, all from one sample in a study of blood T cell repertoires in COVID-19. Profiling relied on immunoSEQ multiplex PCR, and the TCRdb table lists in-frame clones only, not all of them. The sample holds about 98,000 clones, nearly 90% seen once. Sequencing input: peripheral blood. All receptors derive from a man between 65 and 85 years old with acute or convalescent COVID-19. Each CDR3 is given with its conserved first and last residue. D genes are given only for firm matches. Clone sizes are given selectively: once, few, many, or a class where the clone is expanded.

TRBV19	NA	TRBJ2-2	NA	CASSIRSGELFF	TGTGCCAGTAGTATAAGGAGCGGGGAGCTGTTTTTT
TRBV18	TRBD2	TRBJ2-5	once	CASSLLAGGLQETQYF	TGTGCCAGCTCGCTGCTAGCGGGGGGGCTACAAGAGACCCAGTACTTC
TRBV3-1/TRBV3-2	NA	TRBJ1-6	many	CASSQEGREAPLHF	TGTGCCAGCAGCCAAGAAGGAAGGGAGGCACCCCTCCACTTT
TRBV10-1	TRBD1	TRBJ1-5	NA	CASSESRDSRLHF	TGCGCCAGCAGTGAGTCCCGGGACAGCCGCCTTCATTTT
TRBV5-5	NA	TRBJ1-1	NA	CASSWAVGRANTEAFF	TGTGCCAGCAGCTGGGCGGTGGGCAGGGCGAACACTGAAGCTTTCTTT
TRBV27	TRBD1	TRBJ1-1	NA	CASRTGRSREAFF	TGTGCCAGCAGGACAGGGCGTTCGCGGGAAGCTTTCTTT
TRBV11-2	NA	TRBJ1-2	few	CASSLMGTGSLGAYGYTF	TGTGCCAGCAGCTTAATGGGCACAGGGTCCCTAGGGGCATATGGCTACACCTTC
TRBV7-3	NA	TRBJ1-2	NA	CACLPGAFFYGYTF	TGTGCCTGCCTTCCAGGGGCCTTCTTCTATGGCTACACCTTC
TRBV5-4	TRBD1	TRBJ1-1	NA	CASSLPGQPNTEAFF	TGTGCCAGCAGCCTACCGGGACAGCCGAACACTGAAGCTTTCTTT
TRBV6-4	TRBD2	TRBJ2-3	once	CASSVTGTSGETQYF	TGTGCCAGCAGCGTAACCGGGACTAGCGGGGAAACGCAGTATTTT
TRBV7-3	NA	TRBJ1-6	NA	CASSLSQDSPLHF	TGTGCCAGCAGCTTATCCCAGGATTCACCCCTCCACTTT
TRBV6-1	TRBD1	TRBJ1-1	NA	CASSDLRGPDTEAFF	TGTGCCAGCAGTGACCTCAGGGGGCCGGACACTGAAGCTTTCTTT
TRBV28	TRBD2	TRBJ2-3	NA	CASSGSLAGGTDTQYF	TGTGCCAGCAGTGGATCACTAGCGGGGGGCACAGATACGCAGTATTTT
TRBV6-5	NA	TRBJ1-1	NA	CASSYSINRDTEAFF	TGTGCCAGCAGTTACTCGATAAACAGGGACACTGAAGCTTTCTTT
TRBV19	NA	TRBJ1-1	NA	CASSSRGGRVTEAFF	TGTGCCAGTAGTTCCCGAGGGGGAAGGGTCACTGAAGCTTTCTTT
TRBV28	NA	TRBJ1-2	NA	CASRIGAHGYTF	TGTGCCAGCAGAATAGGGGCTCATGGCTACACCTTC
TRBV3-1/TRBV3-2	TRBD1	TRBJ1-1	NA	CASRQGVGEAFF	TGTGCCAGCAGACAGGGGGTGGGTGAAGCTTTCTTT
TRBV10-3	TRBD1	TRBJ1-1	NA	CAISESQGANTEAFF	TGTGCCATCAGTGAGTCACAGGGGGCGAACACTGAAGCTTTCTTT
TRBV30	NA	TRBJ2-1	NA	CAWSSVSSYNEQFF	TGTGCCTGGAGTAGCGTGAGCTCCTACAATGAGCAGTTCTTC
TRBV6-5	TRBD2	TRBJ2-2	few	CASSTGWGGTGELFF	TGTGCCAGCAGCACCGGCTGGGGGGGCACCGGGGAGCTGTTTTTT
TRBV19	NA	TRBJ1-3	NA	CASTNGGFSGNTIYF	TGTGCCAGCACGAATGGCGGATTCTCTGGAAACACCATATATTTT
TRBV9	NA	TRBJ2-1	few	CASSVSGGPYNEQFF	TGTGCCAGCAGCGTATCGGGCGGGCCTTACAATGAGCAGTTCTTC
TRBV4-2	TRBD2	TRBJ2-1	NA	CASSQVLTSGGMDEQFF	TGTGCCAGCAGCCAAGTCCTAACTAGCGGGGGGATGGATGAGCAGTTCTTC
TRBV12-3/TRBV12-4	NA	TRBJ1-1	NA	CASSQYRDTEAFF	TGTGCCAGCAGCCAATACAGGGACACTGAAGCTTTCTTT
TRBV5-1	TRBD1	TRBJ2-1	NA	CASSLADRAEEQFF	TGCGCCAGCAGCTTGGCGGACAGGGCGGAGGAGCAGTTCTTC
TRBV3-1/TRBV3-2	TRBD2	TRBJ2-1	once	CACSRGLAGGQYNEQFF	TGTGCCTGCTCGAGGGGACTAGCGGGGGGGCAGTACAATGAGCAGTTCTTC
TRBV19	TRBD1	TRBJ1-1	NA	CASSKGQGARTEAFF	TGTGCCAGTAGTAAGGGACAGGGGGCACGCACTGAAGCTTTCTTT